The T cell receptor beta chain described here comes from a study of vaccination effects on CD4 cells after COVID-19. Isolating CD4+ T cells followed approximately 10 days of culture. This individual tested PCR-positive for SARS-CoV-2 infection between March and December 2020. A half-medium replacement with IL-2 medium was carried out on days 3 and 7. Trimming shortened V by 5 bases and J by 1 base, and 12 bases separated the two germline ends. The CDR3 runs 14 residues. CDR1 and CDR2 from the germline V gene are SEHNR and FQNEAQ (reference sequence). Assay: immunoSEQ multiplex PCR; the TCRdb copy retains only in-frame clones and omits some. The repertoire holds tens of thousands of clones, about 69% seen once, with around a quarter in the top ten. Study-wide results and limits: Late post-vaccination samples showed marked contraction of infection- and vaccine-induced clones.

A word on this clone: The antigen is undetermined.

The starting material was CD4+ T cells from PBMCs cultured without peptide, obtained before COVID-19 vaccination. This TCR was sampled from a human donor who had a prior SARS-CoV-2 infection. The V call is TRBV7-9, the J call TRBJ2-7, with TRBD1 as a possible D gene (5 bases). The CDR3 sequence: CASSTRQKSYEQYF. In DNA form, the CDR3 reads TGTGCCAGCAGCACTCGACAGAAGTCCTACGAGCAGTACTTC.